This is a list of T cell receptor beta chains from one sample in a study of OX40 agonist ivuxolimab in advanced cancers. Sequenced by immunoSEQ multiplex PCR; TCRdb stores in-frame clones only, minus some. The sample holds some 86,000 clones, around 94% seen once. This material consisted of CD4+ or CD8+ T cells sorted from blood, taken in a trial of the OX40 agonist ivuxolimab. The receptors stem from an adult with an advanced solid tumor such as melanoma, head and neck, liver or kidney cancer. The CDR3 runs from the conserved cysteine through the conserved F or W. A D gene is named only where the DNA matches it firmly. The size of a clone is reported for some rows only, either as once, few or many, or as a class for expanded clones.

V	size	D	J	CDR3	DNA
TRBV19	-	-	TRBJ1-1	CASGGHGTEAFF	TGTGCCAGTGGGGGGCACGGCACTGAAGCTTTCTTT
TRBV4-1	-	-	TRBJ2-2	CASSQLTGQETGELFF	TGCGCCAGCAGCCAACTAACGGGACAAGAGACGGGGGAGCTGTTTTTT
TRBV9	-	-	TRBJ2-7	CASSVAASPNYEQYF	TGTGCCAGCAGCGTAGCGGCCAGCCCGAACTACGAGCAGTACTTC
TRBV9	-	TRBD2	TRBJ2-7	CASNPGGGSYEQYF	TGTGCCAGCAACCCTGGGGGGGGTTCCTACGAGCAGTACTTC
TRBV29-1	-	-	TRBJ2-1	CSVETGNNEQFF	TGCAGCGTAGAAACAGGGAACAATGAGCAGTTCTTC
TRBV7-6	once	TRBD1	TRBJ1-1	CASSPGQGLSDEAFF	TGTGCCAGCAGCCCGGGACAGGGGTTGTCTGATGAAGCTTTCTTT
TRBV9	-	-	TRBJ2-3	CASSEGPGPTDTQYF	TGTGCCAGCAGCGAAGGTCCGGGACCGACAGATACGCAGTATTTT
TRBV5-6	once	-	TRBJ1-1	CASSLWGSSTEAFF	TGTGCCAGCAGCTTGTGGGGATCCAGCACTGAAGCTTTCTTT
TRBV7-9	-	-	TRBJ1-4	CASSSSGEKLFF	TGTGCCAGCAGCTCTAGTGGAGAAAAACTGTTTTTT
TRBV9	-	TRBD1	TRBJ2-3	CASSAGTGESDTQYF	TGTGCCAGCAGCGCCGGGACAGGAGAATCAGATACGCAGTATTTT
TRBV4-2	-	TRBD1	TRBJ2-1	CASSQAGQGIYNEQFF	TGTGCCAGCAGCCAGGCTGGACAGGGGATCTACAATGAGCAGTTCTTC
TRBV6-6	-	-	TRBJ1-1	CASSYTGSNTEAFF	TGTGCCAGCAGTTACACAGGGTCGAACACTGAAGCTTTCTTT
TRBV11-2	-	-	TRBJ1-5	CASSLAKAWPQHF	TGTGCCAGCAGCTTGGCCAAGGCGTGGCCCCAGCATTTT
TRBV15	-	-	TRBJ2-1	CATSRGLSYNEQFF	TGTGCCACCAGCAGGGGCCTATCCTACAATGAGCAGTTCTTC
TRBV7-6	-	-	TRBJ2-1	CASSPRGGAYNEQFF	TGTGCCAGCAGCCCCCGAGGGGGGGCCTACAATGAGCAGTTCTTC
TRBV28	many	TRBD1	TRBJ1-5	CASSFSWIGQGKGNQPQHF	TGTGCCAGCAGTTTCTCGTGGATCGGACAGGGGAAAGGCAATCAGCCCCAGCATTTT
TRBV4-2	-	-	TRBJ1-2	CASSQDRAYGYTF	TGTGCCAGCAGCCAAGATAGAGCCTATGGCTACACCTTC
TRBV4-1	-	-	TRBJ2-6	CASSQDRVSGANVLTF	TGCGCCAGCAGCCAAGATAGGGTCTCTGGGGCCAACGTCCTGACTTTC
TRBV2	-	TRBD1	TRBJ1-5	CASSPGGAKHF	TGTGCCAGCAGCCCAGGGGGCGCAAAACATTTT
TRBV15	-	TRBD1	TRBJ2-1	CATSRPQGAGEQFF	TGTGCCACCAGCAGACCACAGGGGGCTGGTGAGCAGTTCTTC
TRBV29-1	-	-	TRBJ1-2	CSVWTAYGYTF	TGCAGCGTTTGGACAGCCTATGGCTACACCTTC
TRBV2	-	-	TRBJ1-1	CASSGIIDLNTEAFF	TGTGCCAGCAGTGGGATTATAGACCTGAACACTGAAGCTTTCTTT
TRBV4-1	-	TRBD1	TRBJ1-5	CASSQGQVVQPQHF	TGCGCCAGCAGCCAGGGACAGGTAGTACAGCCCCAGCATTTT
TRBV27	-	TRBD1	TRBJ1-2	CASRFQQGAHGYTF	TGTGCCAGCAGGTTCCAACAGGGGGCGCATGGCTACACCTTC
TRBV19	-	TRBD2	TRBJ2-7	CASSIYSGRNYEQYF	TGTGCCAGTAGTATCTATAGCGGGAGAAACTACGAGCAGTACTTC
TRBV19	-	-	TRBJ2-3	CASSIDMGPTQYF	TGTGCCAGTAGTATAGATATGGGACCCACGCAGTATTTT
TRBV19	-	-	TRBJ1-3	CASREGPGSGPIYF	TGTGCCAGTAGGGAGGGGCCTGGTTCGGGTCCCATATATTTT